What follows describes a single TCR beta chain. Antigen specificity is unknown. This sample is drawn from a study of blood T cells in healthy people across ages. Study observations and caveats: Significant beta diversity loss was already apparent by age roughly 40, declining roughly linearly. Conclusively comparing naive with antigen-experienced cells was impossible with unsorted PBMCs.

Samples each had at least 6 micrograms of total RNA extracted. CDR3 length: 17 residues. V lost 1 base, J lost 3 bases, and 9 bases stayed unmatched. CDR1 MGHRA and CDR2 YSYEKL come from the germline V gene. For the second PCR, which ran for about 7 to 12 cycles, a sample-barcoded 5' primer and a J-beta primer mix were used. A tag from a template-switch adaptor with 12 random nucleotides marked each cDNA molecule. From the 5' RACE reads, TCRdb called clonotypes with MiXCR, one entry per CDR3 protein. The sample holds about 1.4 million distinct CDR3 sequences, around 59% seen once. The sequencing sample was made of blood. This chain links TRBV4-1 with TRBJ2-5; 9 nucleotides match TRBD2. The source of this sequence is a man younger than 35 in good health. Written as DNA, the CDR3 is TGCGCCAGCAGCCAAGTCGGAGCGGGAGGTCTCAAAGAGACCCAGTACTTC. This codes for CASSQVGAGGLKETQYF.